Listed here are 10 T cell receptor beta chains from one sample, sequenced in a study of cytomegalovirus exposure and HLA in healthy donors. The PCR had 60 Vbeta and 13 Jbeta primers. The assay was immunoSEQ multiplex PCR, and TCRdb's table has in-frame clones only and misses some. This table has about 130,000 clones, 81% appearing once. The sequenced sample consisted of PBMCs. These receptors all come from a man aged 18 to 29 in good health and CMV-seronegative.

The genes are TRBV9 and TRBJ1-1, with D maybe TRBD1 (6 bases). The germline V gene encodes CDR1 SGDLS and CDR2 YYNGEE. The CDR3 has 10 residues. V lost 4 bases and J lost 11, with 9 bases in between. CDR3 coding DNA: TGTGCCAGCAGCCCCCAGGGGGCTTTCTTT. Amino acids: CASSPQGAFF. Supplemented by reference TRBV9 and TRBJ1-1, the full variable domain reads DSGVTQTPKHLITATGQRVTLRCSPRSGDLSVYWYQQSLDQGLQFLIQYYNGEERAKGNILERFSAQQFPDLHSELNLSSLELGDSALYFCASSPQGAFFGQGTRLTVV.

CDR3 nucleotides: TGTGCCAGCAGCTTAGTAGCACGACCGGGAGCTTTCTTT. It codes for CASSLVARPGAFF. The chain uses TRBV11-2 and TRBJ1-1; D is undetermined. Germline values: CDR1 SGHAT, CDR2 FQNNGV. This CDR3 has 13 residues. V was cut by 1 base and J by 10 bases, with 13 bases left in between.

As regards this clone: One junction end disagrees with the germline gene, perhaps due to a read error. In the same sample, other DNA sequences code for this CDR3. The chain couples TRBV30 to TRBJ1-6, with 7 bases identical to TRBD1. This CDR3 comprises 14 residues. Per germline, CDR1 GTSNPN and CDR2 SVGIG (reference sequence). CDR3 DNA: TGTGCCTGGATAGGGACAGCAGGAAATTCCCCCCTCCACTTT. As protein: CAWIGTAGNSPLHF.

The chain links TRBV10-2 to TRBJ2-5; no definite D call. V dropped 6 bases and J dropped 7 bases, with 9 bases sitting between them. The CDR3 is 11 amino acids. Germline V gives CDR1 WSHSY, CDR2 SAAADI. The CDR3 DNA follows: TGCGCCAGCAGCACCGGTGGGACCCAGTACTTC. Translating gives CASSTGGTQYF.

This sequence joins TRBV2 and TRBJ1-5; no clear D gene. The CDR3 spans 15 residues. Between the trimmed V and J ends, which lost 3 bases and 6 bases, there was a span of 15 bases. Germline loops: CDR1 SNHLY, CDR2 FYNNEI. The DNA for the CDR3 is TGTGCCAGCAGTGACGAATCGGAACCGGGTCAGCCCCAGCATTTT. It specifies CASSDESEPGQPQHF.

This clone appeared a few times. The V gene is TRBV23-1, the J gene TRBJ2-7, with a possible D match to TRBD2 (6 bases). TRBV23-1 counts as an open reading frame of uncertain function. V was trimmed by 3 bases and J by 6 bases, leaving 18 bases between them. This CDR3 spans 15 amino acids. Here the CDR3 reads CASSQDKRRETEQYF. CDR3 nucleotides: TGCGCCAGCAGTCAGGATAAAAGGAGGGAGACCGAGCAGTACTTC.

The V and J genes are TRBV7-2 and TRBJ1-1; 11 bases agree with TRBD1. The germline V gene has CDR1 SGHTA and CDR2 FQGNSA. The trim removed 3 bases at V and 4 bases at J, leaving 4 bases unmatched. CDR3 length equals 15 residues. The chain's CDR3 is CASSFTGTGGTEAFF. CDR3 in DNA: TGTGCCAGCAGCTTTACCGGGACAGGGGGCACTGAAGCTTTCTTT.

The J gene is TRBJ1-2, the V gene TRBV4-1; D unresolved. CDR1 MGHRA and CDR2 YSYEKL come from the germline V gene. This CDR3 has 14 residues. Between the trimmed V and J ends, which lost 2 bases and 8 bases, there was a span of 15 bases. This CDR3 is CASSQISGTGGYTF. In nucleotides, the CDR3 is TGCGCCAGCAGCCAAATCTCAGGAACGGGGGGCTACACCTTC.

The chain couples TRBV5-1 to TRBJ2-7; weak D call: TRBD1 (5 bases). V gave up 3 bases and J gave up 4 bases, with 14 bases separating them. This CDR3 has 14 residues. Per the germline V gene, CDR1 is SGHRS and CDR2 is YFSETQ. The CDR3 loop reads CASSSLGRDYEQYF. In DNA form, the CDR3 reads TGCGCCAGCAGCTCCCTGGGCAGGGATTACGAGCAGTACTTC.

Here the CDR3 reads CASSGGGWGDREETQYF. For the CDR3, the DNA is TGTGCCAGCAGTGGAGGTGGTTGGGGGGACAGGGAAGAGACCCAGTACTTC. The rearrangement uses TRBV6-1 and TRBJ2-5; 9 nucleotides line up with TRBD1. The CDR3 sequence is 17 residues long. Germline trimming cut 4 bases from V and 3 bases from J; bases unmatched to any gene: 12. Per germline, CDR1 MNHNS and CDR2 SASEGT.